The 10 T cell receptor beta chains in this list originate from one sample, sequenced in a study of cytotoxic CD8 clonotypes in ibrutinib-treated CLL. Some clones are missing from TCRdb's copy, which holds only in-frame ones; the method was immunoSEQ multiplex PCR. This sample has 300,000 or so clones, with over 55% found just once. The sequencing here drew on PBMCs, taken after 36 months of ibrutinib treatment. The receptor source for this set is a human donor with chronic lymphocytic leukemia.

This clone was counted a few times. The J gene is TRBJ1-5, the V gene TRBV19, with D perhaps matching TRBD1 (6 bases). Trimming cost V 4 bases and J 1 base, with 14 bases left between them. This CDR3 is 16 amino acids long. Germline V lookup: CDR1 LNHDA, CDR2 SQIVND (reference sequence). The CDR3 sequence is CASSTEQGRSNQPQHF. The CDR3 nucleotides are TGTGCCAGTAGTACTGAACAGGGAAGGAGCAATCAGCCCCAGCATTTT.

The table lists this clone with a few counts. Other nucleotide sequences from this sample produce the same CDR3. The V call is TRBV5-1, the J call TRBJ2-3; weak D call: TRBD1 (7 bases). CDR1 is SGHRS, CDR2 YFSETQ, per germline. Trimming removed 4 bases at V and 3 bases at J, with 9 bases between. The CDR3 runs 13 residues. The CDR3 bases are TGCGCCAGCAGCCCAGGGGGGACAGATACGCAGTATTTT. This encodes CASSPGGTDTQYF. The variable domain in full, completed from reference TRBV5-1 and TRBJ2-3, reads KAGVTQTPRYLIKTRGQQVTLSCSPISGHRSVSWYQQTPGQGLQFLFEYFSETQRNKGNFPGRFSGRQFSNSRSEMNVSTLELGDSALYLCASSPGGTDTQYFGPGTRLTVL.

The chain has TRBV5-1 and TRBJ2-5, with 9 bases lining up with TRBD2. CDR1 is SGHRS, CDR2 YFSETQ, per germline. J was trimmed by 2 bases and V by 3 bases; bases with no gene match: 5. CDR3 length: 15 residues. This CDR3 reads CASSSVAGAQETQYF. The DNA for the CDR3 is TGCGCCAGCAGCTCCGTAGCGGGGGCTCAAGAGACCCAGTACTTC.

J is TRBJ2-7 and V is TRBV9; 9 bases fit TRBD2. Losses at the gene ends were 1 base for V and 7 bases for J; bases not matched to a gene: 9. Per germline, CDR1 SGDLS and CDR2 YYNGEE. The CDR3 sequence is 15 residues long. CDR3 amino acids: CASSVSAGGPGEQYF. CDR3 DNA sequence: TGTGCCAGCAGCGTAAGTGCGGGAGGGCCGGGGGAGCAGTACTTC.

The genes are TRBV6-5 and TRBJ2-3; 7 nucleotides align to TRBD2. The CDR3 sequence is 15 residues long. The junction had 8 bases not matched to a gene; V was cut back by 6 bases and J by 2 bases. Germline V gene sequence: CDR1 MNHEY, CDR2 SVGAGI. The CDR3 region has the DNA TGTGCCAGCAGCCTAGCGGCCCCCCCCACAGATACGCAGTATTTT. This encodes CASSLAAPPTDTQYF.

The rearrangement joins TRBV6-1 to TRBJ1-5; 8 bases line up with TRBD1. The CDR3 extends over 16 amino acids. The ends lost 1 base at V and 6 bases at J; junction bases unmatched: 8. The germline CDR1 and CDR2 sequences are MNHNS and SASEGT. The CDR3 loop reads CASSEVRGTGGQPQHF. The CDR3 coding sequence is TGTGCCAGCAGTGAAGTAAGGGGGACAGGCGGTCAGCCCCAGCATTTT.

This clone was detected only a few times. The gene calls are TRBV6-1 and TRBJ2-4; D possibly corresponds to TRBD2 (6 bases). V was trimmed by 7 bases and J by 0 bases, leaving 10 bases between them. Germline CDR1 reads MNHNS; CDR2 reads SASEGT. CDR3 length equals 14 residues. The CDR3 sequence is CASNPGLAKNIQYF. The CDR3 DNA reads TGTGCCAGCAACCCGGGACTAGCCAAAAACATTCAGTACTTC.

This chain uses TRBV5-1 with TRBJ2-7; tentative D call: TRBD2 (5 bases). Trimming took 2 bases from V and 6 from J, leaving 12 bases between them. There are 13 residues in the CDR3. From germline, CDR1 is SGHRS and CDR2 YFSETQ. This chain's CDR3 is CASSFGERSEQYF. In nucleotides, the CDR3 is TGCGCCAGCAGCTTTGGGGAGCGAAGCGAGCAGTACTTC. Looking up the rest from reference TRBV5-1 and TRBJ2-7 gives the full variable domain: KAGVTQTPRYLIKTRGQQVTLSCSPISGHRSVSWYQQTPGQGLQFLFEYFSETQRNKGNFPGRFSGRQFSNSRSEMNVSTLELGDSALYLCASSFGERSEQYFGPGTRLTVT.

This clone has more than one count but fewer than ten. The chain links TRBV15 to TRBJ2-3, with a tentative D call TRBD2 (6 bases). V shed 3 bases and J shed 0 bases, with 10 bases lying between them. Germline-derived CDR1 and CDR2 are LNHNV and YYDKDF (reference sequence). CDR3 length: 15 residues. The CDR3 bases are TGTGCCACCAGCAGGCGCGGGGCTAGCACAGATACGCAGTATTTT. Its protein is CATSRRGASTDTQYF.

The rearrangement links TRBV10-2 to TRBJ1-4; no reliable D call. The CDR3 contains 13 residues. V was clipped by 2 bases and J by 4 bases, with 5 bases between them. Germline-derived CDR1 and CDR2 are WSHSY and SAAADI. For the CDR3, the DNA is TGCGCCAGCAGTGAGCTCGGTAATGAAAAACTGTTTTTT. It yields the protein CASSELGNEKLFF.